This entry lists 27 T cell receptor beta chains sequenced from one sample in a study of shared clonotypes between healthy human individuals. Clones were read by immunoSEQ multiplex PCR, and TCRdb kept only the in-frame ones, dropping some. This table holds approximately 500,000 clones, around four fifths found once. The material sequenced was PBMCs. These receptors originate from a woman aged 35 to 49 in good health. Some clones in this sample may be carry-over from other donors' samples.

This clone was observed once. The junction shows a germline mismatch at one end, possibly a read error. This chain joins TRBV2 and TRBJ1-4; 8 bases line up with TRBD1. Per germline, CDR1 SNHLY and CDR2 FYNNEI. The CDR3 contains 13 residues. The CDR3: CVSSGQGREKLFF. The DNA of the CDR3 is TGTGTCAGCAGTGGACAGGGTCGGGAAAAACTGTTTTTT.

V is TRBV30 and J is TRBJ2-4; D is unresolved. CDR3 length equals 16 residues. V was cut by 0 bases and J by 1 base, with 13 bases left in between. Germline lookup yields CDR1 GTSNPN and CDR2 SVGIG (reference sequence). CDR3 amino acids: CAWSVTASTAKNIQYF. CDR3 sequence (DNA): TGTGCCTGGAGTGTAACCGCTAGTACGGCCAAAAACATTCAGTACTTC.

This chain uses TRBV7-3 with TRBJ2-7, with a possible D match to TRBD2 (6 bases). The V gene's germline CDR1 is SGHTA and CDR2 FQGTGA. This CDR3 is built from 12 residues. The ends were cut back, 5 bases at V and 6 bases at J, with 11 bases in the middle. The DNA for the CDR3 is TGTGCCAGCAGCGAAGCCGGGGGCGAGCAGTACTTC. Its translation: CASSEAGGEQYF.

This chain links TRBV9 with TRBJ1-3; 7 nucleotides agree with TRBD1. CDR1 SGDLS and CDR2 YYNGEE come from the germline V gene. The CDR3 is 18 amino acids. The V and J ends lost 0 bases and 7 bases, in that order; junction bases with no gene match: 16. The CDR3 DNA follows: TGTGCCAGCAGCGTAGAGGTTGGAGGAGGGGGCCCATGGAACACCATATATTTT. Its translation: CASSVEVGGGGPWNTIYF. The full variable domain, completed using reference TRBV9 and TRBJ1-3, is DSGVTQTPKHLITATGQRVTLRCSPRSGDLSVYWYQQSLDQGLQFLIQYYNGEERAKGNILERFSAQQFPDLHSELNLSSLELGDSALYFCASSVEVGGGGPWNTIYFGEGSWLTVV.

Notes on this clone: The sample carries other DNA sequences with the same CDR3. The CDR3 nucleotides read TGTGCCTGGAGTGTACTGGGAGATACGCAGTATTTT. Protein sequence: CAWSVLGDTQYF. The gene calls are TRBV30 and TRBJ2-3; D gene unclear. This CDR3 comprises 12 residues. Germline V gene lookup returns CDR1 GTSNPN and CDR2 SVGIG (reference sequence). V was trimmed by 0 bases and J by 5 bases, leaving 6 bases between them.

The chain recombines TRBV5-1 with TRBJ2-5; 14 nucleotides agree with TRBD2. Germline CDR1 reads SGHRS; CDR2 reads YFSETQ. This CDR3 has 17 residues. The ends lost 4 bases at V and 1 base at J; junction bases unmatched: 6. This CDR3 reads CASSPGGLAGAQETQYF. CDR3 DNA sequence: TGCGCCAGCAGCCCGGGGGGACTAGCGGGAGCCCAAGAGACCCAGTACTTC.

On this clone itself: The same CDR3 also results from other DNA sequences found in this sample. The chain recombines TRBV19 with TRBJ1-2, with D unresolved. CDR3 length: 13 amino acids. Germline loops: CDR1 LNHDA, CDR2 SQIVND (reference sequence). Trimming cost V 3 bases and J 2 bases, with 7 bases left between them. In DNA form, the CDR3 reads TGTGCCAGTAGTATTCGAGAGAACTATGGCTACACCTTC. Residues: CASSIRENYGYTF.

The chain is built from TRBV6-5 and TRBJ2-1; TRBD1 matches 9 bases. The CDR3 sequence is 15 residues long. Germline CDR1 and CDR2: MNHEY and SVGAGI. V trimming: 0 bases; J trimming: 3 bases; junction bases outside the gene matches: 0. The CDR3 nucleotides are TGTGCCAGCAGTTACTCGGACAGGGGCTACAATGAGCAGTTCTTC. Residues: CASSYSDRGYNEQFF.

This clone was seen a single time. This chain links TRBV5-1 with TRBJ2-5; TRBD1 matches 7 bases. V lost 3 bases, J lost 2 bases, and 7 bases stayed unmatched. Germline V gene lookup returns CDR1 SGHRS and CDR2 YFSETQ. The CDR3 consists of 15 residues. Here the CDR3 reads CASSWGQTSQETQYF. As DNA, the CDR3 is TGCGCCAGCAGCTGGGGACAGACATCACAAGAGACCCAGTACTTC.

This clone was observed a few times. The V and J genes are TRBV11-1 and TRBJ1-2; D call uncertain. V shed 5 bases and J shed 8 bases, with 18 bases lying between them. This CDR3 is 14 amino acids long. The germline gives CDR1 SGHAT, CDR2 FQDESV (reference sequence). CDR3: CASSPGIRRGGYTF. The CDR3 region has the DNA TGTGCCAGCAGCCCCGGTATCCGCCGAGGGGGCTACACCTTC.

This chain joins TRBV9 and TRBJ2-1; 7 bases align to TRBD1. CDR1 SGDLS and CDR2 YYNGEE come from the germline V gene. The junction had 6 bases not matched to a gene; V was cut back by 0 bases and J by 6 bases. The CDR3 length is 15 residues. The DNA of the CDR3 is TGTGCCAGCAGCGTAGCCGGGACAGATCTCAATGAGCAGTTCTTC. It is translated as CASSVAGTDLNEQFF.

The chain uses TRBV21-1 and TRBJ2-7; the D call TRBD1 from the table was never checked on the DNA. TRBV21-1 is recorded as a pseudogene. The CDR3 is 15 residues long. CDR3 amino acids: CASSIRPGQTYEQYF. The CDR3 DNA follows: TGTGCCAGCAGCATTCGGCCGGGACAGACGTACGAGCAGTACTTC.

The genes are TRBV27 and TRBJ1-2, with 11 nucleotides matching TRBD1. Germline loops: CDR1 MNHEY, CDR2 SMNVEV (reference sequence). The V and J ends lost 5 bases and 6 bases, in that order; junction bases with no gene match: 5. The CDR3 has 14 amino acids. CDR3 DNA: TGTGCCAGCAGTCCCGGACAGGGGGCACATGGCTACACCTTC. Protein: CASSPGQGAHGYTF.

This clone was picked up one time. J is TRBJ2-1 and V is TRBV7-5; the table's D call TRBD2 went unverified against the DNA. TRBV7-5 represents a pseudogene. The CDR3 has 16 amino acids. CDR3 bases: TGTGTCAGAAGCTTAGCGGGGACTAGCGACTGCCATGAGCAGTTCTTC. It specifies CVRSLAGTSDCHEQFF.

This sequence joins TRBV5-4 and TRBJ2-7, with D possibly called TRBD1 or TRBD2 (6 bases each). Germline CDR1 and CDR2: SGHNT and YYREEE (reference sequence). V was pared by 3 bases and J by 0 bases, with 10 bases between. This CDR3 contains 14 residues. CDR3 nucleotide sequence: TGTGCCAGCAGCTCCGGGGGCAGCTCCTACGAGCAGTACTTC. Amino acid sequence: CASSSGGSSYEQYF.

The CDR3 DNA reads TGCAGCGTAAGAATGGGGTCCTACAATGAGCAGTTCTTC. This codes for CSVRMGSYNEQFF. This chain links TRBV29-1 with TRBJ2-1; unclear D gene. This CDR3 region has 13 residues. V lost 6 bases and J 1 base, leaving 10 bases between the germline ends. Germline V lookup: CDR1 SQVTM, CDR2 ANQGSEA.

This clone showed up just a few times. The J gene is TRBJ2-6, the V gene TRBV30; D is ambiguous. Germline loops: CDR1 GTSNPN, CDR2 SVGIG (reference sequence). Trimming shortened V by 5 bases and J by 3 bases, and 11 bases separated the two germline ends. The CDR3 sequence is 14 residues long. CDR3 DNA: TGTGCCTGGTCAACAGCGTTTGGGGCCAACGTCCTGACTTTC. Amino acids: CAWSTAFGANVLTF.

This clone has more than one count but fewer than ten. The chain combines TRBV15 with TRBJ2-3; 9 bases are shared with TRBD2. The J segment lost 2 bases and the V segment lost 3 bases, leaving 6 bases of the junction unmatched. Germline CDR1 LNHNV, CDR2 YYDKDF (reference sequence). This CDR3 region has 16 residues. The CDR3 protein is CATSSRRTSDTDTQYF. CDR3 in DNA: TGTGCCACCAGCAGCCGCAGGACTAGCGACACAGATACGCAGTATTTT.

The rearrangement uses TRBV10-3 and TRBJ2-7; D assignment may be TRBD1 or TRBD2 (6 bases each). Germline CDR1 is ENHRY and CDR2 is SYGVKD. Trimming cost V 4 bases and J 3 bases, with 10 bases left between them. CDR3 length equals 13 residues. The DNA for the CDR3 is TGTGCCATCAGTGCGGGGGCAAACTACGAGCAGTACTTC. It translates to CAISAGANYEQYF.

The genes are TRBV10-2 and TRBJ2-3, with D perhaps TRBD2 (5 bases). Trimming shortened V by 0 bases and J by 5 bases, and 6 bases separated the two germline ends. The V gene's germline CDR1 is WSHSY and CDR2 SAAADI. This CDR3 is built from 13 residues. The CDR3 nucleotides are TGCGCCAGCAGTGAGTCCCGGGGAGATACGCAGTATTTT. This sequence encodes CASSESRGDTQYF.

CDR3 DNA sequence: TGCGCCAGCAGGCCGACCGGGACAGGGGCGACCGAGCAGTACTTC. Encoded protein: CASRPTGTGATEQYF. The gene calls are TRBV5-1 and TRBJ2-7; 10 bases are shared with TRBD1. Germline CDR1 and CDR2: SGHRS and YFSETQ. The trim removed 5 bases at V and 6 bases at J, leaving 11 bases unmatched. The CDR3 has 15 residues. The full variable domain, with the rest looked up from reference TRBV5-1 and TRBJ2-7, is KAGVTQTPRYLIKTRGQQVTLSCSPISGHRSVSWYQQTPGQGLQFLFEYFSETQRNKGNFPGRFSGRQFSNSRSEMNVSTLELGDSALYLCASRPTGTGATEQYFGPGTRLTVT.

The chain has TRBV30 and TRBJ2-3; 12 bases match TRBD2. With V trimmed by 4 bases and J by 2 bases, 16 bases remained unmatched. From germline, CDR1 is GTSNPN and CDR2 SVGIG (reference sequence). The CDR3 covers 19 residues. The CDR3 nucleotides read TGTGCCTGGACACCCGACACCCAACTAGCGGGGGGACACACAGATACGCAGTATTTT. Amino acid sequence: CAWTPDTQLAGGHTDTQYF.

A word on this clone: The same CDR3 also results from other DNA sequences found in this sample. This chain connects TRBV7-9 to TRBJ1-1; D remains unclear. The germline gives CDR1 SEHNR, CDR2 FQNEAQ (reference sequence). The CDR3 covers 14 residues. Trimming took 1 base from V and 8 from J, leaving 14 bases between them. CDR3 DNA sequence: TGTGCCAGCAGCTTAGTAAGCGGTGGCACAGAAGCTTTCTTT. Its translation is CASSLVSGGTEAFF.

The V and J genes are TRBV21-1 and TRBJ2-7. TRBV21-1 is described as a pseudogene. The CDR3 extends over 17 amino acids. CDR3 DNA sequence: TGTGCCAGCAGCAATCCGGACCTCGGGGCCCCTGCCCACGAGCAGTACTTC. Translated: CASSNPDLGAPAHEQYF.

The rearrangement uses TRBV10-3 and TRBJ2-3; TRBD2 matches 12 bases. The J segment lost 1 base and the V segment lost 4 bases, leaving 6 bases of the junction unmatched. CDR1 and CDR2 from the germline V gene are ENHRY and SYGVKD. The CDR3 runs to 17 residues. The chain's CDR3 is CAISASSGRAGTDTQYF. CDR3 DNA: TGTGCCATCAGTGCTTCTAGCGGGAGGGCGGGCACAGATACGCAGTATTTT.

The CDR3 is CASRTFPSPASRHTNEKLFF. The DNA for the CDR3 is TGTGCCAGCAGAACTTTTCCCTCCCCGGCCAGCCGGCACACTAATGAAAAACTGTTTTTT. The J gene is TRBJ1-4, the V gene TRBV28; D unresolved. The CDR3 has 20 amino acids. The V end lost 6 bases, the J end lost 2 bases, and 28 bases lay between the germline ends. Germline-derived CDR1 and CDR2 are MDHEN and SYDVKM.

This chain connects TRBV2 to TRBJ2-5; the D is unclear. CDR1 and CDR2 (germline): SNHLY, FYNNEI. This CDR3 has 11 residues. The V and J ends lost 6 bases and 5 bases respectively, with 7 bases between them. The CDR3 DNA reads TGTGCCAGCAGGGTAGTGGAGACCCAGTACTTC. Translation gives CASRVVETQYF.